The sample holds a few counts of the clone carrying this T cell receptor beta chain. This specimen belongs to a study of T cells in Graves' hyperthyroidism and ophthalmopathy. From germline, CDR1 is MNHEY and CDR2 SMNVEV (reference sequence). The V end was cut by 3 bases, the J end by 0 bases, with 12 bases between. This CDR3 has 16 residues. RNA transcripts gave rise to amplified TCR beta CDR3 regions. The TCR CDR3 was amplified in a first-round RT-PCR using the HTBI primer set. TCRdb itself ran the multiplex PCR reads through MiXCR, one entry per CDR3 protein. The sample has fewer than 800,000 distinct CDR3 sequences, approximately 16% seen once.

This receptor was taken from a man aged 18-30 years with Graves' hyperthyroidism. The chain couples TRBV27 to TRBJ2-4; D may be TRBD1 (6 bases). Sequencing used blood. The CDR3 is CASSFQGLLAKNIQYF. CDR3 coding DNA: TGTGCCAGCAGTTTCCAGGGGCTACTAGCCAAAAACATTCAGTACTTC.